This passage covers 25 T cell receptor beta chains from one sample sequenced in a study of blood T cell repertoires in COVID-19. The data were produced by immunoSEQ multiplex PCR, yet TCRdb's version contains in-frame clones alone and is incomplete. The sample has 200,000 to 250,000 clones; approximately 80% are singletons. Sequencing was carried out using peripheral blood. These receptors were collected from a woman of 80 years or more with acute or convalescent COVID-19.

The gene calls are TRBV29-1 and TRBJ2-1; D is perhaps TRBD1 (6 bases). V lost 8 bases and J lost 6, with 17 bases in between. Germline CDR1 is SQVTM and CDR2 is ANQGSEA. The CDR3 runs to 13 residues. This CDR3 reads CSTEGVLGNEQFF. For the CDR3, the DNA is TGCAGCACAGAGGGGGTTCTCGGCAATGAGCAGTTCTTC.

CDR3 sequence reads: CASSKTSGGTQYF. DNA for the CDR3: TGTGCCAGCAGTAAAACTAGCGGGGGCACGCAGTATTTT. The J gene is TRBJ2-3, the V gene TRBV7-2; TRBD2 matches 11 bases. Unmatched junction bases numbered 5, after V lost 6 bases and J lost 9 bases. Per the germline V gene, CDR1 is SGHTA and CDR2 is FQGNSA. The CDR3 is made up of 13 amino acids.

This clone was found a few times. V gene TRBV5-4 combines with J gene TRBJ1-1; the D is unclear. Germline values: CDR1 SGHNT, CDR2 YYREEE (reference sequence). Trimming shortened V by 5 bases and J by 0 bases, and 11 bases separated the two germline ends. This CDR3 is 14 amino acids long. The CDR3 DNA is TGTGCCAGCAGAAAGACACCCATGAACACTGAAGCTTTCTTT. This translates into CASRKTPMNTEAFF.

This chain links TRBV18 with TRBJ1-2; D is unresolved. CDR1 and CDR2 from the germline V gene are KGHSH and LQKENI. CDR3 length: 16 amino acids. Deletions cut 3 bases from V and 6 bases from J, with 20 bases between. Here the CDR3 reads CASSPPGGNLGHGYTF. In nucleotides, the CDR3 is TGTGCCAGCTCACCCCCTGGCGGGAACCTAGGCCATGGCTACACCTTC.

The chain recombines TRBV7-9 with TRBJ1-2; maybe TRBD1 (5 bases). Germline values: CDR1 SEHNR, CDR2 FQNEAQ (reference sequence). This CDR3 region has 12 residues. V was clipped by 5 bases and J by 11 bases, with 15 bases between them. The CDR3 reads CASSPGTRGYTF. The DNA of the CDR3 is TGTGCCAGCAGCCCCGGGACTCGGGGGTACACCTTC. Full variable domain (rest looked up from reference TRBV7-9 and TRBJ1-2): DTGVSQNPRHKITKRGQNVTFRCDPISEHNRLYWYRQTLGQGPEFLTYFQNEAQLEKSRLLSDRFSAERPKGSFSTLEIQRTEQGDSAMYLCASSPGTRGYTFGSGTRLTVV.

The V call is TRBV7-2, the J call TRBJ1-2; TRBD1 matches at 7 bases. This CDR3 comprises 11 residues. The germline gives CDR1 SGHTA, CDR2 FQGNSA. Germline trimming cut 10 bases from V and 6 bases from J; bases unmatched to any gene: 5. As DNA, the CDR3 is TGTGCCATTCGACAGGGCGATGGCTACACCTTC. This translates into CAIRQGDGYTF.

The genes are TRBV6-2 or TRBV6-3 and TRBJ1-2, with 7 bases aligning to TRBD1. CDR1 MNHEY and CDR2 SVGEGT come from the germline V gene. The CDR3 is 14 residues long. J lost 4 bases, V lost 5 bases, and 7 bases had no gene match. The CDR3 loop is CASSRRQGTYGYTF. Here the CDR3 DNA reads TGTGCCAGCAGTAGGAGACAGGGCACCTATGGCTACACCTTC.

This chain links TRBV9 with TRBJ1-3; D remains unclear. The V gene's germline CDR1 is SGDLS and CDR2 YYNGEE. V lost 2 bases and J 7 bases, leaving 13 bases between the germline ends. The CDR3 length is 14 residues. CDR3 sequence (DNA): TGTGCCAGCAGCGTGTCGGGGTTGGGGAACACCATATATTTT. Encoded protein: CASSVSGLGNTIYF.

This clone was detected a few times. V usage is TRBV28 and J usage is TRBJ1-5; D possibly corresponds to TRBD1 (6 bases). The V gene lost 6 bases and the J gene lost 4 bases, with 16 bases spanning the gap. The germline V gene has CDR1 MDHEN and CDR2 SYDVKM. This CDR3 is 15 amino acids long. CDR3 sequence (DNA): TGTGCCAGCAGCCCCCTCGATAGGGGGAATCAGCCCCAGCATTTT. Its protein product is CASSPLDRGNQPQHF.

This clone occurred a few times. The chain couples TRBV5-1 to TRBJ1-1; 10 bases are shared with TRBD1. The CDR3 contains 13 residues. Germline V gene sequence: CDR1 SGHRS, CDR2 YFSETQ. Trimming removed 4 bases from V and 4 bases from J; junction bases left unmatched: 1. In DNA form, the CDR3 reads TGCGCCAGCAGCCGGACAGGGGGCACTGAAGCTTTCTTT. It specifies CASSRTGGTEAFF. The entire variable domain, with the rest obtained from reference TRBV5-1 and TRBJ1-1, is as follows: KAGVTQTPRYLIKTRGQQVTLSCSPISGHRSVSWYQQTPGQGLQFLFEYFSETQRNKGNFPGRFSGRQFSNSRSEMNVSTLELGDSALYLCASSRTGGTEAFFGQGTRLTVV.

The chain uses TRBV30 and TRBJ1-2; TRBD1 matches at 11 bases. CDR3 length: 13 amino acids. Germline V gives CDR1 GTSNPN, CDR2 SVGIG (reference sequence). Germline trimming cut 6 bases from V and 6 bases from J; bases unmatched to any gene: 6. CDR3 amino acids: CACFRDRGNGYTF. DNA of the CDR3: TGTGCCTGTTTCCGGGACAGGGGGAATGGCTACACCTTC.

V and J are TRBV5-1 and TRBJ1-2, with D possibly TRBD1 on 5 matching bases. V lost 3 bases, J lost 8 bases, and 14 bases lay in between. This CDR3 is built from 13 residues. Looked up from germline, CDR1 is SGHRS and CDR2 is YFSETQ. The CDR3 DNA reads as TGCGCCAGCAGCTCCCCCGGGGGGATCGGCTACACCTTC. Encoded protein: CASSSPGGIGYTF.

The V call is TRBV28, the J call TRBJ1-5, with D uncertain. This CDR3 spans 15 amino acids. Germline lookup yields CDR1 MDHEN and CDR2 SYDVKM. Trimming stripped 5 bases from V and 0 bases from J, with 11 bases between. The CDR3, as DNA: TGTGCCAGCAGTCCGTTGGAGGATAGCAATCAGCCCCAGCATTTT. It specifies CASSPLEDSNQPQHF. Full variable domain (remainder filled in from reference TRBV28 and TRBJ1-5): DVKVTQSSRYLVKRTGEKVFLECVQDMDHENMFWYRQDPGLGLRLIYFSYDVKMKEKGDIPEGYSVSREKKERFSLILESASTNQTSMYLCASSPLEDSNQPQHFGDGTRLSIL.

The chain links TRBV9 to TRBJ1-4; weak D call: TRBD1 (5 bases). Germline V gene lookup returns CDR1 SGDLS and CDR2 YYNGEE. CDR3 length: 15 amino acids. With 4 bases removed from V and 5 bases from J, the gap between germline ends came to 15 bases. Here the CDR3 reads CASSFSGAQNEKLFF. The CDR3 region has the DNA TGTGCCAGCAGCTTTAGTGGGGCCCAGAATGAAAAACTGTTTTTT.

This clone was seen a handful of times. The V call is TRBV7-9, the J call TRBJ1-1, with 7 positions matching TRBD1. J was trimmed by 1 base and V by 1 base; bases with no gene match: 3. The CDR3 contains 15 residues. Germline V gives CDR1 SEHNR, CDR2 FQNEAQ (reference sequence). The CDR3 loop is CASSLEAGGNTEAFF. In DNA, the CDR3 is TGTGCCAGCAGCTTAGAGGCAGGGGGGAACACTGAAGCTTTCTTT.

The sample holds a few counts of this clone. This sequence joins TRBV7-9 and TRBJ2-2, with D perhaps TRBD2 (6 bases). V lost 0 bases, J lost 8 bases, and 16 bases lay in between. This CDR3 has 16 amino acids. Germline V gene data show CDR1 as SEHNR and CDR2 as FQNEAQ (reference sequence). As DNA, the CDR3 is TGTGCCAGCAGCTTAGCGCTGAGTGAGGGAGGAGGGGAGCTGTTTTTT. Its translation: CASSLALSEGGGELFF.

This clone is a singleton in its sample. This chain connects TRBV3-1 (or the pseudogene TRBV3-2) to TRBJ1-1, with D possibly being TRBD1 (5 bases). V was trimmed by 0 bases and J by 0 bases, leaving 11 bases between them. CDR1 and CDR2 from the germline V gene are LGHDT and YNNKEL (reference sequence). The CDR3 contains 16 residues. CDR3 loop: CASSQEAGGVNTEAFF. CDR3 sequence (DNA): TGTGCCAGCAGCCAAGAAGCGGGAGGGGTGAACACTGAAGCTTTCTTT.

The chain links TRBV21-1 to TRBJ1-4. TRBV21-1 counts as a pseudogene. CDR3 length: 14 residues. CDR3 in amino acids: CASRCKPEASKLFF. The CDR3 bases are TGTGCCAGCAGATGCAAGCCGGAGGCTTCAAAACTGTTTTTT.

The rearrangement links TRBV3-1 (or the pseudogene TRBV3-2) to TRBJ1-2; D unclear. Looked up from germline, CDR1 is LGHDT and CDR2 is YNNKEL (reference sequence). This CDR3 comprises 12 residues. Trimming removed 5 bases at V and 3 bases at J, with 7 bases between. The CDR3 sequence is CASSDRDYGYTF. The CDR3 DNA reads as TGTGCCAGCAGCGACCGGGACTATGGCTACACCTTC.

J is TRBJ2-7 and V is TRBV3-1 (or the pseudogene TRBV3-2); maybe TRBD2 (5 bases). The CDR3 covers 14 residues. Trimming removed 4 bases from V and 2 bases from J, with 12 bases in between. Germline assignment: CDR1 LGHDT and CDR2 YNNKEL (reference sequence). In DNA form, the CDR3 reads TGTGCCAGCAGCCCCCGGACTGGAACCTACGAGCAGTACTTC. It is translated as CASSPRTGTYEQYF.

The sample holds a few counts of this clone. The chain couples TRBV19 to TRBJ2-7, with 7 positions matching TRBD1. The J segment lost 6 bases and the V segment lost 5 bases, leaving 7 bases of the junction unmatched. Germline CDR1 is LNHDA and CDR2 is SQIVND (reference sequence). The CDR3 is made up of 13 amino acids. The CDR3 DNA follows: TGTGCCAGTAGTCCCCAGAGGGACAGCGAGCAGTACTTC. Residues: CASSPQRDSEQYF. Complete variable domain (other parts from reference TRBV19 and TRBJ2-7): DGGITQSPKYLFRKEGQNVTLSCEQNLNHDAMYWYRQDPGQGLRLIYYSQIVNDFQKGDIAEGYSVSREKKESFPLTVTSAQKNPTAFYLCASSPQRDSEQYFGPGTRLTVT.

The CDR3 nucleotides read TGTGCCAGCAGCGAGGGTGGGAGCGAGAGTGAGCAGTTCTTC. Translated, it gives CASSEGGSESEQFF. This chain connects TRBV6-2 or TRBV6-3 to TRBJ2-1; a weak D match, TRBD2 (5 bases). Trimming cost V 6 bases and J 9 bases, with 18 bases left between them. Germline V gives CDR1 MNHEY, CDR2 SVGEGT. CDR3 size: 14 residues.

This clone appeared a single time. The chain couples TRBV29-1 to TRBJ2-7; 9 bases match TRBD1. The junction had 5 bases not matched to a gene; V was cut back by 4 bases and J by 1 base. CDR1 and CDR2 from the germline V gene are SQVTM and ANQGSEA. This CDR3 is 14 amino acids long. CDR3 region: CSVGQGGLSYEQYF. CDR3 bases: TGCAGCGTTGGACAGGGGGGCCTTTCCTACGAGCAGTACTTC.

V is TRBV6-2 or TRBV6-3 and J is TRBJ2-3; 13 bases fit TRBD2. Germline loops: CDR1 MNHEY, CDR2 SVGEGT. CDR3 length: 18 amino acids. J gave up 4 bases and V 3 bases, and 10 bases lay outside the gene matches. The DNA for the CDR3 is TGTGCCAGCAGTTATTATCTGGGGACTAGCGGGACAGCAGATACGCAGTATTTT. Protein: CASSYYLGTSGTADTQYF.

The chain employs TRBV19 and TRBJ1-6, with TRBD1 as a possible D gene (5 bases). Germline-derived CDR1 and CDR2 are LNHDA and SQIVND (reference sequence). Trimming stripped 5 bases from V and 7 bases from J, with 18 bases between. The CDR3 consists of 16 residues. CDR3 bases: TGTGCCAGTAGTCCCGAGGCGGGGGTAAGAAATTCACCCCTCCACTTT. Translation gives CASSPEAGVRNSPLHF.